The rows below give T cell receptor beta chains drawn from one sample of a study of blood T cell repertoires in COVID-19. The data were produced by immunoSEQ multiplex PCR, yet TCRdb's version contains in-frame clones alone and is incomplete. Among 200,000 to 250,000 clones listed, 82% were seen once. Sequencing was performed on PBMCs or T cells enriched from blood (not recorded which). The receptor set was obtained from an older woman who had recovered from COVID-19. The CDR3 runs from the conserved cysteine through the conserved F or W. The D gene is left open where the match is weak. A clone size is listed for some rows: how often the clone was seen (once, few, many), or a class if it is expanded.

clone_size	d_call	v_call	j_call	cdr3_length	cdr3_nt	cdr3_aa
.	TRBD2	TRBV7-2	TRBJ2-7	16	TGTGCCAGCAGCTTAGTAAGCGGGAGAAACTCCTACGAGCAGTACTTC	CASSLVSGRNSYEQYF
few	.	TRBV5-4	TRBJ1-3	16	TGTGCCAGCAGCTTGGCTGGCAGGTTCTCTGGAAACACCATATATTTT	CASSLAGRFSGNTIYF
.	TRBD2	TRBV6-4	TRBJ2-2	15	TGTGCCAGCAGTGACGGACTAGCGGGTACCGGGGAGCTGTTTTTT	CASSDGLAGTGELFF
.	TRBD1	TRBV7-9	TRBJ1-5	15	TGTGCCAGCAGCTGGGGACAGACTAGCAATCAGCCCCAGCATTTT	CASSWGQTSNQPQHF
.	.	TRBV19	TRBJ1-3	15	TGTGCCAGTAATGTGGGGAGATTCCCTGGAAACACCATATATTTT	CASNVGRFPGNTIYF
.	.	TRBV7-9	TRBJ1-1	13	TGTGCCAGCAGCTTCCCCAGACAGTCTGAAGCTTTCTTT	CASSFPRQSEAFF
.	.	TRBV7-9	TRBJ1-2	15	TGTGCCAGCAGCTTAACGACAGGTGTTCCATCTGGCTACACCTTC	CASSLTTGVPSGYTF
.	.	TRBV5-1	TRBJ1-1	14	TGCGCCAGCAGCTTGGAAGGTGGGGGGGCTGAAGCTTTCTTT	CASSLEGGGAEAFF
.	.	TRBV7-8	TRBJ1-2	13	TGTGCCAGCAGCTTAGACACCTCCTATGGCTACACCTTC	CASSLDTSYGYTF
.	TRBD1	TRBV28	TRBJ1-2	15	TGTGCCAGCAGTTCAGACCCGGGACAGGGGTATGGCTACACCTTC	CASSSDPGQGYGYTF
.	.	TRBV6-4	TRBJ2-2	13	TGTGCCAGCAGTCGGGATTACACCGGGGAGCTGTTTTTT	CASSRDYTGELFF
.	TRBD1	TRBV27	TRBJ2-4	15	TGTGCCAGCAGGGGGCCGGGACAGGTCGCATCGGACCAGTACTTC	CASRGPGQVASDQYF
few	.	TRBV12-3/TRBV12-4	TRBJ1-2	13	TGTGCCAGCAGTTTAGGGCAGGGTGGCGGCTACACCTTC	CASSLGQGGGYTF
few	.	TRBV19	TRBJ2-1	14	TGTGCCAGTAGTCCCGGAGGAGGACGCAATGAGCAGTTCTTC	CASSPGGGRNEQFF
.	TRBD2	TRBV5-1	TRBJ2-3	15	TGCGCCAGCAGCCCGGGGACTACGAGCACAGATACGCAGTATTTT	CASSPGTTSTDTQYF
.	.	TRBV6-5	TRBJ2-3	15	TGTGCCAGCAGCATGGACTTGACTTCGGGAGATACGCAGTATTTT	CASSMDLTSGDTQYF
.	.	TRBV10-3	TRBJ2-3	12	TGTGCCATCACTGACATAGCAGATACGCAGTATTTT	CAITDIADTQYF
.	TRBD2	TRBV7-2	TRBJ2-1	17	TGTGCCAGCAGCCTCTATGTAGCGGGAGCCTCCTACAATGAGCAGTTCTTC	CASSLYVAGASYNEQFF
few	TRBD1	TRBV27	TRBJ1-2	18	TGTGCCAGCAGTTTATCCGGAGTGGGGACAGGGAGGGACTATGGCTACACCTTC	CASSLSGVGTGRDYGYTF
.	TRBD2	TRBV5-1	TRBJ2-3	19	TGCGCCAGCAGCTTCGACAGGGGCTCGGGGACTAGCGCCACAGATACGCAGTATTTT	CASSFDRGSGTSATDTQYF
.	TRBD2	TRBV12-5	TRBJ2-2	16	TGTGCTAGTGGTTTGGTTATAGCGGGAGAAGGCGGGGAGCTGTTTTTT	CASGLVIAGEGGELFF
once	.	TRBV5-4	TRBJ2-5	12	TGTGCCAGCAGCTTGGACACGCAGACCCAGTACTTC	CASSLDTQTQYF
.	TRBD1	TRBV5-1	TRBJ1-4	13	TGCGCCAGCAGCTTAGGGACAGCTGAAAAACTGTTTTTT	CASSLGTAEKLFF
.	TRBD1	TRBV6-1	TRBJ2-2	17	TGTGCCAGCAGTGAAAGCCATGGGACAGAGAACACCGGGGAGCTGTTTTTT	CASSESHGTENTGELFF
.	TRBD1	TRBV6-5	TRBJ1-4	14	TGTGCCAGCAGTCGGGACAGGGTGAATGAAAAACTGTTTTTT	CASSRDRVNEKLFF
.	.	TRBV6-5	TRBJ2-7	14	TGTGCCAGCCTCCGGGACACCAACTCCTACGAGCAGTACTTC	CASLRDTNSYEQYF
.	.	TRBV19	TRBJ1-3	16	TGTGCCAGTAGGAGGGCCTGGGACTACTCTGGAAACACCATATATTTT	CASRRAWDYSGNTIYF
.	TRBD2	TRBV7-6	TRBJ2-1	16	TGTGCCAGCAGCTTAGAAGGGACTAGCGGATACAATGAGCAGTTCTTC	CASSLEGTSGYNEQFF
.	.	TRBV4-1	TRBJ2-3	17	TGCGCCAGCAGCCAAGGTCTAGCGCGGTCTAGCACAGATACGCAGTATTTT	CASSQGLARSSTDTQYF